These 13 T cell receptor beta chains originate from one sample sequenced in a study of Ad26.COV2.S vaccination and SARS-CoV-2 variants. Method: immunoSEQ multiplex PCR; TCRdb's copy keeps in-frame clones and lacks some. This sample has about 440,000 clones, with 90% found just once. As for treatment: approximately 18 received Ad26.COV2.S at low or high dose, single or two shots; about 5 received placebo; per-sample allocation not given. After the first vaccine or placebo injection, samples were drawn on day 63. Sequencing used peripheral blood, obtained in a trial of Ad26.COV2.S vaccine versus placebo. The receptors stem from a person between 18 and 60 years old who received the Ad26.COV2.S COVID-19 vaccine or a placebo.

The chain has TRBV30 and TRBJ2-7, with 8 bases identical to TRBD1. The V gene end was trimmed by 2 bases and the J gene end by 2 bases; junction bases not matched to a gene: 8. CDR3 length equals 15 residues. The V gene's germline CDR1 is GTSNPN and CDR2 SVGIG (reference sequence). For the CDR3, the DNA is TGTGCCTGGAGTAGGGGGCAGGGGGCGACCTACGAGCAGTACTTC. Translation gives CAWSRGQGATYEQYF.

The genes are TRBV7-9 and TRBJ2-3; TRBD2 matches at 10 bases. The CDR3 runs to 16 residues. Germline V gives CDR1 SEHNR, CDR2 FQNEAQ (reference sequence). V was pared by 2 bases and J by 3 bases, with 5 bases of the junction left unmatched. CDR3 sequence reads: CASSLLAGVSTDTQYF. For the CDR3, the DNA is TGTGCCAGCAGCTTACTAGCGGGAGTTAGTACAGATACGCAGTATTTT.

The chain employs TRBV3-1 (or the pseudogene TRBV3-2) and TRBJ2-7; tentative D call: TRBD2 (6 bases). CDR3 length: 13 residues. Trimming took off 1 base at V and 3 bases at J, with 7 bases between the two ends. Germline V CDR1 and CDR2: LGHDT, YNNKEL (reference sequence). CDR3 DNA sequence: TGTGCCAGCAGCCAAGGTAGCGGCTACGAGCAGTACTTC. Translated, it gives CASSQGSGYEQYF.

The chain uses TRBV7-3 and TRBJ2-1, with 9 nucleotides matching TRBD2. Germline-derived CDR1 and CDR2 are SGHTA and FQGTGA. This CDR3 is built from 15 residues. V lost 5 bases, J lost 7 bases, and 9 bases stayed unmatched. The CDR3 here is CASSQQGLAENEQFF. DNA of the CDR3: TGTGCCAGCAGCCAGCAGGGACTAGCTGAAAATGAGCAGTTCTTC.

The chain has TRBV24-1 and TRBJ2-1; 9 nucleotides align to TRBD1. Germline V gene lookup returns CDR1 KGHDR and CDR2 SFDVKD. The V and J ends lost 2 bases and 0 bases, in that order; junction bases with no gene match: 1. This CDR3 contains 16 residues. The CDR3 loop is CATSDWGQGSYNEQFF. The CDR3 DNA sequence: TGTGCCACCAGTGATTGGGGACAGGGCTCCTACAATGAGCAGTTCTTC.

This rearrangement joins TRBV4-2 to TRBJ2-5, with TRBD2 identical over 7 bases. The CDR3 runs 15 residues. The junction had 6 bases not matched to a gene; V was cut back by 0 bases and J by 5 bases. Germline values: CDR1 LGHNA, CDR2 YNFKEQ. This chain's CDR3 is CASSQDISRGETQYF. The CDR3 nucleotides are TGTGCCAGCAGCCAAGATATTTCGCGGGGGGAGACCCAGTACTTC.

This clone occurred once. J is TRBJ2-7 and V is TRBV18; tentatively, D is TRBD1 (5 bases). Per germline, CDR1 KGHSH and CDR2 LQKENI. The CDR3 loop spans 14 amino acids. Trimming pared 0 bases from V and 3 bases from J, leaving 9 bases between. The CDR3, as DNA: TGTGCCAGCTCACCACCGCCAGGGAACTACGAGCAGTACTTC. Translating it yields CASSPPPGNYEQYF.

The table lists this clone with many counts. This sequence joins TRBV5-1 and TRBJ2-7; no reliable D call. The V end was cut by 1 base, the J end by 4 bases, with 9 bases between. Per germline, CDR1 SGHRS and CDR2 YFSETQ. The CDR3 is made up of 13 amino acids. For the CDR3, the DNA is TGCGCCAGCAGCTTGTTAAGCCCTTACGAGCAGTACTTC. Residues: CASSLLSPYEQYF.

The CDR3 is CASSLMSGEDTQYF. The CDR3, as DNA: TGTGCCAGCAGCTTAATGTCGGGAGAAGATACGCAGTATTTT. The chain uses TRBV7-3 and TRBJ2-3; TRBD2 might be the D (6 bases). Germline V lookup: CDR1 SGHTA, CDR2 FQGTGA. V lost 1 base, J lost 5 bases, and 10 bases lay in between. This CDR3 spans 14 amino acids.

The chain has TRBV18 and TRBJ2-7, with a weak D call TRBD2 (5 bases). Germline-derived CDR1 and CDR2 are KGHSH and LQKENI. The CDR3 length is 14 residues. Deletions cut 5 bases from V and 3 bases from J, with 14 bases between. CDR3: CASSEGSQVYEQYF. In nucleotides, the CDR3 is TGTGCCAGCTCAGAAGGGAGCCAGGTCTACGAGCAGTACTTC.

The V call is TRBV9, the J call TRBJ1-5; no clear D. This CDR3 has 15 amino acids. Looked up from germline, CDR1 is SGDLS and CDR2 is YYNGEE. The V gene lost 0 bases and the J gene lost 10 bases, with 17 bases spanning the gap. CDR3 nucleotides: TGTGCCAGCAGCGTAGACGGACGGCCGGTCAACCCCCAGCATTTT. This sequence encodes CASSVDGRPVNPQHF.

The CDR3 region has the DNA TGTGCCAGCAGTTACAAGTCCCAAAGCGAGCAGTACTTC. This encodes CASSYKSQSEQYF. This chain uses TRBV6-5 with TRBJ2-7, with D hard to call. Trimming removed 2 bases at V and 6 bases at J, with 11 bases between. Germline CDR1 is MNHEY and CDR2 is SVGAGI. The CDR3 has 13 amino acids.

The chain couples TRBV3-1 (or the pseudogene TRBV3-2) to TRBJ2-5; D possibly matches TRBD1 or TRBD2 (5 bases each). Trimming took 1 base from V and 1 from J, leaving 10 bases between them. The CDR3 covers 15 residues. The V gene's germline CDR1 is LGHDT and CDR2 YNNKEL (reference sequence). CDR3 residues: CASSQAPGPQETQYF. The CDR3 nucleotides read TGTGCCAGCAGCCAAGCCCCGGGACCCCAAGAGACCCAGTACTTC.